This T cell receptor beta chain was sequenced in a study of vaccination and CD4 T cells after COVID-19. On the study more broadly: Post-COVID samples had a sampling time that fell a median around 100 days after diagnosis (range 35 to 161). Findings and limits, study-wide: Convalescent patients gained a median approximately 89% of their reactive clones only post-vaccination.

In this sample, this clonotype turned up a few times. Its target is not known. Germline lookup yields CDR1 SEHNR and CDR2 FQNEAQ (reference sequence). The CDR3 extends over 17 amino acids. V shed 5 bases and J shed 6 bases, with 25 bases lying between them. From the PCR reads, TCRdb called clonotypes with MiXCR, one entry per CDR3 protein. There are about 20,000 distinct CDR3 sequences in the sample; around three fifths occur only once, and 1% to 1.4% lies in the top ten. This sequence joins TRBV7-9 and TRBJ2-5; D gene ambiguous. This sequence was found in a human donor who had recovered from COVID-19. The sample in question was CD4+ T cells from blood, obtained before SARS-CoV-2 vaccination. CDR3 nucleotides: TGTGCCAGCAGCCGAGCCCTTTCTTCCGGTAGCTTTCAGACCCAGTACTTC. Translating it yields CASSRALSSGSFQTQYF. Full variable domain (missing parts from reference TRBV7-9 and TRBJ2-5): DTGVSQNPRHKITKRGQNVTFRCDPISEHNRLYWYRQTLGQGPEFLTYFQNEAQLEKSRLLSDRFSAERPKGSFSTLEIQRTEQGDSAMYLCASSRALSSGSFQTQYFGPGTRLLVL.